This TCR beta chain was sequenced for a study of blood T cell repertoires in COVID-19. Participants were aged roughly 18 to 89 years from about 25 US areas. Participants reported their clinical history, and cohort assignment relied on those reports. Only a few counts were recorded for this clone. Data came from immunoSEQ multiplex PCR; TCRdb stores just in-frame clones and leaves some out. The sample has approximately 240,000 clones, approximately 86% seen once. This receptor was obtained from a woman aged 25-40 years with acute COVID-19. The source material was PBMCs or T cells enriched from blood (not recorded which).

CDR3 protein: CASSQKTGLDEKLFF. CDR3 sequence (DNA): TGTGCCAGCAGCCAGAAGACAGGGTTGGATGAAAAACTGTTTTTT. V gene TRBV14 combines with J gene TRBJ1-4; TRBD1 matches 7 bases. The CDR3 is 15 residues long. Germline values: CDR1 SGHDN, CDR2 FVKESK. Trimming at V came to 3 bases and at J to 6 bases, leaving 7 bases not matched to a gene.